Below, 26 T cell receptor beta chains from the same sample are listed, as sequenced in a study of CD8 T cells in ankylosing spondylitis. TCRdb re-analysed the 5' RACE reads in MiXCR, keeping a single row per CDR3 protein. The sample has hundreds of thousands of distinct CDR3 sequences, 12% seen once. Study outcomes and limitations: Seemingly distinctive of ankylosing spondylitis blood was a TCR beta motif formed by eight highly homologous variants.

Their specific antigens are unknown. Material: blood, either unsorted or a sorted T cell fraction (not recorded which). These receptors all come from a male donor with ankylosing spondylitis.

V is TRBV18 and J is TRBJ2-5; possible D gene TRBD1, 5 bases. This CDR3 is built from 14 residues. Germline values: CDR1 KGHSH, CDR2 LQKENI. Trimming took off 0 bases at V and 1 base at J, with 6 bases between the two ends. CDR3 in amino acids: CASSPPTVQETQYF. CDR3 nucleotides: TGTGCCAGCTCACCACCGACAGTCCAAGAGACCCAGTACTTC.

This clonotype was counted a single time. V and J are TRBV3-1 and TRBJ1-4; D is uncertain. The CDR3 loop spans 15 amino acids. Per germline, CDR1 LGHDT and CDR2 YNNKEL (reference sequence). V lost 4 bases and J lost 0, with 9 bases in between. In nucleotides, the CDR3 is TGTGCCAGCAGCCGATTCTCGACAACTAATGAAAAACTGTTTTTT. It is translated as CASSRFSTTNEKLFF.

This clonotype appeared a few times. This chain uses TRBV7-9 with TRBJ2-7, with 9 bases lining up with TRBD2. J gave up 4 bases and V 1 base, and 2 bases lay outside the gene matches. CDR1 is SEHNR, CDR2 FQNEAQ, per germline (reference sequence). The CDR3 extends over 14 amino acids. CDR3 region: CASSLVAGAYEQYV. DNA for the CDR3: TGTGCCAGCAGCTTAGTAGCGGGAGCTTACGAGCAGTACGTC.

This clonotype appeared many times. The chain employs TRBV20-1 and TRBJ2-3, with D perhaps matching TRBD1 (6 bases). The CDR3 contains 12 residues. V lost 1 base and J 4 bases, leaving 6 bases between the germline ends. CDR1 and CDR2 (germline): DFQATT, SNEGSKA (reference sequence). DNA of the CDR3: TGCAGTGCTAGAGGACAGGCAGATACGCAGTATTTT. Protein: CSARGQADTQYF.

This clonotype has more than one count but fewer than ten. This chain links TRBV30 with TRBJ2-1; no reliable D call. V gave up 4 bases and J gave up 4 bases, with 5 bases separating them. CDR1 is GTSNPN, CDR2 SVGIG, per germline (reference sequence). The CDR3 loop spans 11 amino acids. This chain's CDR3 is CAWNKYNEQFF. Here the CDR3 DNA reads TGTGCCTGGAACAAGTACAATGAGCAGTTCTTC.

V is TRBV28 and J is TRBJ2-7, with unresolved D. Looked up from germline, CDR1 is MDHEN and CDR2 is SYDVKM. The CDR3 covers 15 residues. Trimming took 5 bases from V and 2 from J, leaving 16 bases between them. CDR3 sequence reads: CASSPDTKWTYEQYF. The DNA for the CDR3 is TGTGCCAGCAGTCCCGACACAAAATGGACCTACGAGCAGTACTTC. The full variable domain, with the rest looked up from reference TRBV28 and TRBJ2-7, is DVKVTQSSRYLVKRTGEKVFLECVQDMDHENMFWYRQDPGLGLRLIYFSYDVKMKEKGDIPEGYSVSREKKERFSLILESASTNQTSMYLCASSPDTKWTYEQYFGPGTRLTVT.

This clonotype came up many times. CDR3 sequence (DNA): TGTGCCAGCAGGACGGGCGGATTTGGAAACACCATATATTTT. It is translated as CASRTGGFGNTIYF. The chain combines TRBV7-2 with TRBJ1-3, with D uncertain. The CDR3 covers 14 residues. Germline lookup yields CDR1 SGHTA and CDR2 FQGNSA. Trimming removed 6 bases at V and 3 bases at J, with 12 bases between. The complete variable domain, with remaining parts taken from reference TRBV7-2 and TRBJ1-3, reads GAGVSQSPSNKVTEKGKDVELRCDPISGHTALYWYRQSLGQGLEFLIYFQGNSAPDKSGLPSDRFSAERTGGSVSTLTIQRTQQEDSAVYLCASRTGGFGNTIYFGEGSWLTVV.

This clonotype was counted between two and nine times. V and J are TRBV12-3 or TRBV12-4 and TRBJ2-1; D possibly matches TRBD1 or TRBD2 (5 bases each). This CDR3 region has 17 residues. V was clipped by 5 bases and J by 8 bases, with 25 bases between them. CDR3 in DNA: TGTGCCAGCAGTCGCCATGGGACCTCAAAGGGGTCCGATGAGCAGTTCTTC. The encoded protein is CASSRHGTSKGSDEQFF.

This clonotype was observed a few times. The chain recombines TRBV11-2 with TRBJ1-5, with 7 bases aligning to TRBD1. Germline loops: CDR1 SGHAT, CDR2 FQNNGV. The CDR3 spans 16 residues. V dropped 0 bases and J dropped 7; count of bases not matched to a gene: 9. Here the CDR3 DNA reads TGTGCCAGCAGCTTAGACTCTGGACAGGCTGGACAGCCCCAGCATTTT. Translating it yields CASSLDSGQAGQPQHF.

This clonotype has a count of ten or more. V usage is TRBV7-2 and J usage is TRBJ2-1; no firm D call. Germline V gives CDR1 SGHTA, CDR2 FQGNSA. Trimming took 3 bases from V and 3 from J, leaving 12 bases between them. The CDR3 covers 15 residues. The CDR3 protein is CASSLGPLRYNEQFF. The CDR3 bases are TGTGCCAGCAGCTTGGGTCCCCTACGCTACAATGAGCAGTTCTTC. The full variable domain, in which reference TRBV7-2 and TRBJ2-1 provide the parts outside the CDR3, is GAGVSQSPSNKVTEKGKDVELRCDPISGHTALYWYRQSLGQGLEFLIYFQGNSAPDKSGLPSDRFSAERTGGSVSTLTIQRTQQEDSAVYLCASSLGPLRYNEQFFGPGTRLTVL.

The V and J genes are TRBV9 and TRBJ2-2; no definite D call. The length of the CDR3 is 12 residues. The germline V gene encodes CDR1 SGDLS and CDR2 YYNGEE. Trimming cost V 2 bases and J 5 bases, with 4 bases left between them. The CDR3 spells CASSVLTGELFF. For the CDR3, the DNA is TGTGCCAGCAGCGTTTTGACCGGGGAGCTGTTTTTT.

The chain recombines TRBV24-1 with TRBJ2-1; 8 bases line up with TRBD2. Germline-derived CDR1 and CDR2 are KGHDR and SFDVKD. Trimming took 3 bases from V and 12 from J; bases not matched to a gene: 3. The CDR3 runs to 12 residues. CDR3 in amino acids: CATSDSGSRQFF. Here the CDR3 DNA reads TGTGCCACCAGTGATAGCGGGAGTAGGCAGTTCTTC.

CDR3 nucleotide sequence: TGTGCCAGCAGCTTCTCGGGACAGGGGGCCCGGCAGCCCCAGCATTTT. This encodes CASSFSGQGARQPQHF. This chain links TRBV5-5 with TRBJ1-5, with 12 bases aligning to TRBD1. V was clipped by 2 bases and J by 7 bases; unmatched bases: 7. The CDR3 loop spans 16 amino acids. CDR1 SGHKS and CDR2 YYEKEE come from the germline V gene (reference sequence).

This clonotype was detected only a few times. The CDR3: CASSLDGTGLWTGELFF. The CDR3 region has the DNA TGCGCCAGCAGCTTGGATGGGACAGGATTGTGGACCGGGGAGCTGTTTTTT. The rearrangement joins TRBV5-1 to TRBJ2-2; 8 bases are shared with TRBD1. This CDR3 is built from 17 residues. V dropped 0 bases and J dropped 5; count of bases not matched to a gene: 9. CDR1 and CDR2 (germline): SGHRS, YFSETQ. The full variable domain, completed using reference TRBV5-1 and TRBJ2-2, is KAGVTQTPRYLIKTRGQQVTLSCSPISGHRSVSWYQQTPGQGLQFLFEYFSETQRNKGNFPGRFSGRQFSNSRSEMNVSTLELGDSALYLCASSLDGTGLWTGELFFGEGSRLTVL.

J is TRBJ2-4 and V is TRBV20-1; 16 bases are a match to TRBD2. Germline V gives CDR1 DFQATT, CDR2 SNEGSKA (reference sequence). CDR3 length: 18 residues. J was trimmed by 0 bases and V by 5 bases; bases with no gene match: 7. The CDR3 nucleotides read TGCAGTGCTTACCCGGGACTAGCGGGAGGGCTAGCCAAAAACATTCAGTACTTC. The encoded protein is CSAYPGLAGGLAKNIQYF.

This clonotype has a handful of counts. The V gene is TRBV14, the J gene TRBJ2-7; TRBD2 matches at 10 bases. CDR1 SGHDN and CDR2 FVKESK come from the germline V gene. J lost 3 bases, V lost 4 bases, and 3 bases had no gene match. The CDR3 contains 14 residues. In DNA form, the CDR3 reads TGTGCCAGCAGCCGAGCGGGAGGGCGCTACGAGCAGTACGTC. It specifies CASSRAGGRYEQYV.

This chain links TRBV20-1 with TRBJ2-3; the match to TRBD2 covers 10 bases. CDR3 size: 14 residues. Germline V lookup: CDR1 DFQATT, CDR2 SNEGSKA (reference sequence). The V gene end was trimmed by 5 bases and the J gene end by 5 bases; junction bases not matched to a gene: 7. CDR3 sequence: CSASILAGRDTQYF. CDR3 coding DNA: TGCAGTGCTTCAATACTAGCGGGGAGAGATACGCAGTATTTT.

The chain couples TRBV12-3 or TRBV12-4 to TRBJ2-2; D not resolved. The CDR3 is 14 amino acids. Trimming took 3 bases from V and 5 from J, leaving 10 bases between them. CDR3 DNA sequence: TGTGCCAGCAGTTTTCAAGTACGGACCGGGGAGCTGTTTTTT. It specifies CASSFQVRTGELFF.

This clonotype appeared a few times. V gene TRBV11-2 combines with J gene TRBJ2-1, with 13 bases matching TRBD2. The ends lost 3 bases at V and 10 bases at J; junction bases unmatched: 6. The germline V gene has CDR1 SGHAT and CDR2 FQNNGV. This CDR3 comprises 15 residues. The CDR3 coding sequence is TGTGCCAGCAGCTTGGGGGGACTAGCGGGATTGGAGCAGTTCTTC. Translated, it gives CASSLGGLAGLEQFF.

This sequence joins TRBV5-1 and TRBJ2-3; D unresolved. Germline V CDR1 and CDR2: SGHRS, YFSETQ. V shed 5 bases and J shed 2 bases, with 18 bases lying between them. The CDR3 runs 16 residues. CDR3 coding DNA: TGCGCCAGCAGGGTCTCCCTGGCCCCCCCCACAGATACGCAGTATTTT. Its translation is CASRVSLAPPTDTQYF.

The chain uses TRBV2 and TRBJ2-5; D is undetermined. Deletions cut 11 bases from V and 0 bases from J, with 10 bases between. The CDR3 is 12 residues long. Germline CDR1 SNHLY, CDR2 FYNNEI. The CDR3 nucleotides are TGTGCCGGTAGCCCGTACCAAGAGACCCAGTACTTC. Amino acid sequence: CAGSPYQETQYF.

As to this clonotype: This may stem from a read error, because a much larger clone lies one nucleotide away. The chain carries TRBV4-2 and TRBJ1-5; 7 positions match TRBD1. The CDR3 runs 14 residues. The V gene's germline CDR1 is LGHNA and CDR2 YNFKEQ. After removal of 5 bases from V and 2 bases from J, the junction contained 3 bases not matched to a gene. The CDR3 spells CASSFDRGNQPQHF. The CDR3 DNA follows: TGTGCCAGCAGCTTTGACAGGGGCAATCAGCCCCAGCATTTT.

This clonotype showed up just a few times. The chain employs TRBV12-3 or TRBV12-4 and TRBJ1-6; D is unclear. The CDR3 consists of 16 residues. V was cut by 2 bases and J by 7 bases, with 15 bases left in between. The CDR3 is CASSLLRANDNSPLHF. For the CDR3, the DNA is TGTGCCAGCAGTTTACTAAGGGCTAATGACAATTCACCCCTCCACTTT.

In this sample, this clonotype turned up a few times. The chain carries TRBV28 and TRBJ2-1; D remains unclear. The germline V gene encodes CDR1 MDHEN and CDR2 SYDVKM. The CDR3 is made up of 16 amino acids. V lost 6 bases, J lost 1 base, and 16 bases lay in between. CDR3 DNA sequence: TGTGCCAGCAGCCCGCCTGGTATACTTTCCTACAATGAGCAGTTCTTC. Protein sequence: CASSPPGILSYNEQFF.

The CDR3 DNA reads TGTGCCAGCAGTCCAAAAACAGGGTCGGATCAGCCCCAGCATTTT. It encodes CASSPKTGSDQPQHF. The chain carries TRBV27 and TRBJ1-5; possibly TRBD1 for D (6 bases). The V and J ends lost 5 bases and 5 bases respectively, with 16 bases between them. The germline gives CDR1 MNHEY, CDR2 SMNVEV (reference sequence). The CDR3 extends over 15 amino acids.

V is TRBV25-1 and J is TRBJ1-1, with a weak D call TRBD1 (5 bases). Germline V lookup: CDR1 MGHDK, CDR2 SYGVNS. V lost 2 bases, J lost 0 bases, and 10 bases lay in between. The CDR3 sequence is 15 residues long. The CDR3 DNA follows: TGTGCCAGCAGTGAAGGCAGGGCTCTGAACACTGAAGCTTTCTTT. Protein sequence: CASSEGRALNTEAFF.